This T cell receptor beta chain was recorded in a study of cytomegalovirus exposure and HLA in healthy donors. Trimming took 3 bases from V and 7 from J; bases not matched to a gene: 12. This CDR3 region has 16 residues. Germline CDR1 reads MGHRA; CDR2 reads YSYEKL. Sequencing used immunoSEQ multiplex PCR; TCRdb keeps in-frame clones, though not all of them. Among some 170,000 clones listed, approximately 81% were seen once. This receptor was taken from a man aged 25-45 years in good health and CMV-seropositive. Material for sequencing was PBMCs. This chain links TRBV4-1 with TRBJ1-2; 9 bases fit TRBD1. CDR3: CASSQLLSTGGRGYTF. The CDR3, as DNA: TGCGCCAGCAGCCAGCTCCTCTCTACAGGGGGCCGTGGCTACACCTTC.